The clone carrying this T cell receptor beta chain was counted only a few times. Its antigen is undetermined. The entry originates in a study of regulatory T cells in long-lasting Graves disease. Specified time point: newly diagnosed GD, antithyroid drugs for less than 3 months. After RNA was extracted from PBMCs, the TCR library was made from it. Study-wide results and limits: The study found lower TCR diversity in persistent Graves' patients than in newly diagnosed ones.

Relying on iRepertoire HTBI primers and Arm-PCR of CDR3 regions, the team built TCR beta libraries. MiXCR was run by TCRdb on the multiplex PCR reads, yielding one entry per CDR3 protein. The table includes roughly 610,000 distinct CDR3 sequences, approximately 16% detected once. In addition, the sample was reused for a study of T cells in Graves' hyperthyroidism and ophthalmopathy.

The sequences come from peripheral blood mononuclear cells (PBMCs), collected at new diagnosis, from a patient treated with antithyroid drugs. This TCR was recovered from a man younger than 35 with Graves disease.

The CDR3 bases are TGTGCCAGTAGCCCGATGGGGGGGGTCGGCGGAAACACCATATATTTT. It specifies CASSPMGGVGGNTIYF. This chain connects TRBV19 to TRBJ1-3, with D possibly matching TRBD1 (5 bases). Germline V CDR1 and CDR2: LNHDA, SQIVND (reference sequence). With 6 bases removed from V and 4 bases from J, the gap between germline ends came to 19 bases. CDR3 length: 16 amino acids.